This TCR beta chain was obtained from a study of blood T cell repertoires in COVID-19. The overall study: PBMCs, B-cell-depleted T cells, or T cells were the source of the cDNA or gDNA that made up the material.

Per the germline V gene, CDR1 is MDHEN and CDR2 is SYDVKM. V lost 2 bases and J lost 9, with 20 bases in between. This CDR3 has 17 amino acids. Original methodology: Reference gene primer amplification gave estimated nucleated cell counts. Data came from immunoSEQ multiplex PCR; TCRdb stores just in-frame clones and leaves some out. Clone size and V and J calls were adopted from that table, with D and trimming inferred from the DNA. The sample lists 200,000 to 250,000 clones, roughly 86% seen once, with roughly 2.5% in the top ten. The rearrangement links TRBV28 to TRBJ1-6; tentative D call: TRBD1 (5 bases). The TCR comes from a woman in her fifties or sixties with acute or convalescent COVID-19. Source material: peripheral blood. The CDR3 spells CASSLGVGGWRSSPLHF. In DNA, the CDR3 is TGTGCCAGCAGTTTAGGAGTCGGGGGGTGGAGAAGTTCACCCCTCCACTTT. The full variable domain, rest sourced from reference TRBV28 and TRBJ1-6, is DVKVTQSSRYLVKRTGEKVFLECVQDMDHENMFWYRQDPGLGLRLIYFSYDVKMKEKGDIPEGYSVSREKKERFSLILESASTNQTSMYLCASSLGVGGWRSSPLHFGNGTRLTVT.